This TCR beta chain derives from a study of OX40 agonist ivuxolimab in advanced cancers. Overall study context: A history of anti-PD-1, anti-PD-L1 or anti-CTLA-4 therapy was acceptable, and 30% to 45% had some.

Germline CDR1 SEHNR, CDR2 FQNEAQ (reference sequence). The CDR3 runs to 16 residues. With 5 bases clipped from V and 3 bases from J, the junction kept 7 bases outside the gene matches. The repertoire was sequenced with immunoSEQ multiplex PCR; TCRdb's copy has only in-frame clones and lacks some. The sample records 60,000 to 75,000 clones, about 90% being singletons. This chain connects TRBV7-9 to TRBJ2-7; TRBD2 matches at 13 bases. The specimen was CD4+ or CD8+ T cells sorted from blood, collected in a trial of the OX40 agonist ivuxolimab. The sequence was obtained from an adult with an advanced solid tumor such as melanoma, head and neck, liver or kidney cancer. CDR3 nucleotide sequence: TGTGCCAGCAGCCCACCGGGACTAGCGGGGAGCTACGAGCAGTACTTC. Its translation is CASSPPGLAGSYEQYF.